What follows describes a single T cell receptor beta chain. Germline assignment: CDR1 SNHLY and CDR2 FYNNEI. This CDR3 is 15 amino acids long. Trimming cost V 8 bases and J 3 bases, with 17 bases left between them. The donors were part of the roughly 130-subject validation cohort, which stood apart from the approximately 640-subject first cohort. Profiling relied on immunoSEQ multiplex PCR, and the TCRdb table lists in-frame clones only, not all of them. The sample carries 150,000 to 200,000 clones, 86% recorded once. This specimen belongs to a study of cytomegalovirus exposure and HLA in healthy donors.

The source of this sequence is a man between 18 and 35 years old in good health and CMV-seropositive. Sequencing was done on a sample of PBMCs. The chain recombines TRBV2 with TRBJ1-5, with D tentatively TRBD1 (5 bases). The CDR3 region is CASGTGLTSNQPQHF. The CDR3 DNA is TGTGCCAGCGGAACAGGTCTTACTTCCAATCAGCCCCAGCATTTT. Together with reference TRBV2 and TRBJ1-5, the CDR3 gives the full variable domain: EPEVTQTPSHQVTQMGQEVILRCVPISNHLYFYWYRQILGQKVEFLVSFYNNEISEKSEIFDDQFSVERPDGSNFTLKIRSTKLEDSAMYFCASGTGLTSNQPQHFGDGTRLSIL.